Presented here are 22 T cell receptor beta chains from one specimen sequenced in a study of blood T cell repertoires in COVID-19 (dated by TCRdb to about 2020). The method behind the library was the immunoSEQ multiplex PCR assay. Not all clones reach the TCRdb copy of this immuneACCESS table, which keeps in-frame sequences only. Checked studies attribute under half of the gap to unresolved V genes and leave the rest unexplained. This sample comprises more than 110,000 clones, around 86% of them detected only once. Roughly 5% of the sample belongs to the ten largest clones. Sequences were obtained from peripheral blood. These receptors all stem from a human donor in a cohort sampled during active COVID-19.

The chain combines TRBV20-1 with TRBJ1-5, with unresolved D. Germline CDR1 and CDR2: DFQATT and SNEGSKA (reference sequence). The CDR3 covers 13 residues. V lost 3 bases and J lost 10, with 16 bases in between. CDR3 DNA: TGCAGTGCTAGTGATCTTGGCGGTGGACCCCAGCATTTT. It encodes CSASDLGGGPQHF.

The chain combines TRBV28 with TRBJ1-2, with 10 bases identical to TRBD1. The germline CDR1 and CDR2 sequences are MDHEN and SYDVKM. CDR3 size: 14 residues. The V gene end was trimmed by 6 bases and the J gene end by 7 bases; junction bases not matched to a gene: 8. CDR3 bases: TGTGCCAGCAGCCAAGGACAGGGGGTAGTTGGCTACACCTTC. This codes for CASSQGQGVVGYTF.

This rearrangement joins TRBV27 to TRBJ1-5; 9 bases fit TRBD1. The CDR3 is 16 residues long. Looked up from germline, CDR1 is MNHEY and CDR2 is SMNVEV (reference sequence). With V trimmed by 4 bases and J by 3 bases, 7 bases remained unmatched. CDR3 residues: CASSSLTGGSNQPQHF. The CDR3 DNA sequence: TGTGCCAGCAGTTCCTTAACAGGGGGCTCCAATCAGCCCCAGCATTTT.

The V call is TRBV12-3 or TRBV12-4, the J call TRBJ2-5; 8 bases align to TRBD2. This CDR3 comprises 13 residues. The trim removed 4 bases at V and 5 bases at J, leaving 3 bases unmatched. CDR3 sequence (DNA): TGTGCCAGCAGTTACGCTAGCGGGGAGACCCAGTACTTC. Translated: CASSYASGETQYF.

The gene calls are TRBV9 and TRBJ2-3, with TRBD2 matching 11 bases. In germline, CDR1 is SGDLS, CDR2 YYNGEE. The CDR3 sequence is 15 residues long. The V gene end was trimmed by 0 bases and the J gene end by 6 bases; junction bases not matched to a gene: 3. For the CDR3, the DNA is TGTGCCAGCAGCGTAGCACTAGCGGGAGTTGATACGCAGTATTTT. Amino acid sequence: CASSVALAGVDTQYF. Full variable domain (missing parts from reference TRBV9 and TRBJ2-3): DSGVTQTPKHLITATGQRVTLRCSPRSGDLSVYWYQQSLDQGLQFLIQYYNGEERAKGNILERFSAQQFPDLHSELNLSSLELGDSALYFCASSVALAGVDTQYFGPGTRLTVL.

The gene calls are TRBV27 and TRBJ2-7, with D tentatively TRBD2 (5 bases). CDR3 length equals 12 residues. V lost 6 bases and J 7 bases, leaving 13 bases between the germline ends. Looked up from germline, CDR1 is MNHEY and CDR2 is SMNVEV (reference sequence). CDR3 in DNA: TGTGCCAGCAGGTCGACCCCGGGAGAGCAGTACTTC. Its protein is CASRSTPGEQYF.

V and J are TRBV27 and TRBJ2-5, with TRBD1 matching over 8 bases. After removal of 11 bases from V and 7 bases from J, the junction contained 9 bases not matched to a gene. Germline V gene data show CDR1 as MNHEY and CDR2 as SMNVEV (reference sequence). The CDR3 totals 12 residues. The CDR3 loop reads CASRDRWGTQYF. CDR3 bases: TGTGCCTCCCGGGACAGGTGGGGGACCCAGTACTTC.

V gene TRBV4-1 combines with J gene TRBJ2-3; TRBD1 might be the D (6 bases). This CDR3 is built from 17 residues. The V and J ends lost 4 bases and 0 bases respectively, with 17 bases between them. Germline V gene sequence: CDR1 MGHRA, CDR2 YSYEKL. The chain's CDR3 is CASSPPLGGASTDTQYF. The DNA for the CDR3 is TGCGCCAGCAGCCCCCCTCTTGGGGGCGCTAGCACAGATACGCAGTATTTT.

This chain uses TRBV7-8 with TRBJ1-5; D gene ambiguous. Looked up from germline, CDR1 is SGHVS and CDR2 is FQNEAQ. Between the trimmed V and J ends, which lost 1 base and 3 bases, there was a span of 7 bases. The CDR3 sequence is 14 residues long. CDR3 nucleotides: TGTGCCAGCAGCTTAGTCGAGTCCAATCAGCCCCAGCATTTT. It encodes CASSLVESNQPQHF. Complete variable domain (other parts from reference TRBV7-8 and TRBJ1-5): GAGVSQSPRYKVAKRGQDVALRCDPISGHVSLFWYQQALGQGPEFLTYFQNEAQLDKSGLPSDRFFAERPEGSVSTLKIQRTQQEDSAVYLCASSLVESNQPQHFGDGTRLSIL.

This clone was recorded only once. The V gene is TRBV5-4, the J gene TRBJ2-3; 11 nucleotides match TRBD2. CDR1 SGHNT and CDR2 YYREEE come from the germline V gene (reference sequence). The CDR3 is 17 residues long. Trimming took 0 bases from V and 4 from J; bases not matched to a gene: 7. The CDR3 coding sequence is TGTGCCAGCAGCTTGGCTCTAGCGGGGGGCGCCCCAGATACGCAGTATTTT. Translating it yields CASSLALAGGAPDTQYF.

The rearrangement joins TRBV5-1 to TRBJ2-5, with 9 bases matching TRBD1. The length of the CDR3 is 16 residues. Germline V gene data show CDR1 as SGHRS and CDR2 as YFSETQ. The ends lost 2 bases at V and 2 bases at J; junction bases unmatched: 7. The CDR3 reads CASSLEGTGTQETQYF. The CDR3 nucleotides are TGCGCCAGCAGCTTAGAAGGGACAGGGACACAAGAGACCCAGTACTTC.

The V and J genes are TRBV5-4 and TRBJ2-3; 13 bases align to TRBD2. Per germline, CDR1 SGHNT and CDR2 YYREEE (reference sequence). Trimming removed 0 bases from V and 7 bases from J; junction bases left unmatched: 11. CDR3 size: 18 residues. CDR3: CASSLGVALAGGPNTQYF. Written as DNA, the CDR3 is TGTGCCAGCAGCTTGGGTGTGGCACTAGCGGGGGGGCCAAATACGCAGTATTTT.

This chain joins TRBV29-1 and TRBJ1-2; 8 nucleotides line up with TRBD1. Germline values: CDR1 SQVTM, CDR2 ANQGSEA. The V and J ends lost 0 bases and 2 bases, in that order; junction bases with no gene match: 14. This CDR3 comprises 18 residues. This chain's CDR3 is CSVEDPFKAGQVNYGYTF. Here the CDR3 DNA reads TGCAGCGTTGAAGATCCGTTCAAGGCGGGACAGGTAAACTATGGCTACACCTTC.

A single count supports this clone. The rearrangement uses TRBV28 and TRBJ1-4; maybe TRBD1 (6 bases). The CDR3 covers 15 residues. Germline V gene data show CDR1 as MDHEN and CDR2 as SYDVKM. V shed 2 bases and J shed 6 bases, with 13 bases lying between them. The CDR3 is CASSLGGSGDEKLFF. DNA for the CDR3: TGTGCCAGCAGTTTAGGGGGCTCTGGGGATGAAAAACTGTTTTTT.

CDR3 protein: CASSEDRQETQYF. The CDR3 coding sequence is TGTGCCAGCAGCGAGGACAGGCAAGAGACCCAGTACTTC. V gene TRBV5-4 combines with J gene TRBJ2-5, with 7 bases identical to TRBD1. From germline, CDR1 is SGHNT and CDR2 YYREEE (reference sequence). The CDR3 loop spans 13 amino acids. V trimming: 4 bases; J trimming: 2 bases; junction bases outside the gene matches: 2.

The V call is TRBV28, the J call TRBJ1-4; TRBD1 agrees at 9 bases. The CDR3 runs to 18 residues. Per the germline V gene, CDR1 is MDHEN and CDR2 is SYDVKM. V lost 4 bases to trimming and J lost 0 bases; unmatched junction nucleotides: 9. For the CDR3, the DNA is TGTGCCAGCAGTTCCCGTATGGACAGGGGTGCAACTAATGAAAAACTGTTTTTT. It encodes CASSSRMDRGATNEKLFF. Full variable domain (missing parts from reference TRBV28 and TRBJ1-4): DVKVTQSSRYLVKRTGEKVFLECVQDMDHENMFWYRQDPGLGLRLIYFSYDVKMKEKGDIPEGYSVSREKKERFSLILESASTNQTSMYLCASSSRMDRGATNEKLFFGSGTQLSVL.

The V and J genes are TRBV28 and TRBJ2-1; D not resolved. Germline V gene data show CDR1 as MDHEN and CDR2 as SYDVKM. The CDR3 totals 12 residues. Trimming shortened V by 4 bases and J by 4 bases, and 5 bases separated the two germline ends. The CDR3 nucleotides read TGTGCCAGCAGTTCTACTTACAATGAGCAGTTCTTC. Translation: CASSSTYNEQFF. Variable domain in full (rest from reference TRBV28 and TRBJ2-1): DVKVTQSSRYLVKRTGEKVFLECVQDMDHENMFWYRQDPGLGLRLIYFSYDVKMKEKGDIPEGYSVSREKKERFSLILESASTNQTSMYLCASSSTYNEQFFGPGTRLTVL.

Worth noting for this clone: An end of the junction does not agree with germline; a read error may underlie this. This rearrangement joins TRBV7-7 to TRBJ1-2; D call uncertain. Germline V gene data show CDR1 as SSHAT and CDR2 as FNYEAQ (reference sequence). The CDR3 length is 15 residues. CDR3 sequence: CASSSDTPINYGYTF. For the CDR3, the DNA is TGTGCTAGCAGCTCTGACACCCCGATTAACTATGGCTACACCTTC.

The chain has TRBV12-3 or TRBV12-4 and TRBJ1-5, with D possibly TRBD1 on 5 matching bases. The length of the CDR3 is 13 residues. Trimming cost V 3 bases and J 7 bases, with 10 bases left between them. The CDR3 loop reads CASSLGGSQPQHF. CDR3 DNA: TGTGCCAGCAGTTTGGGGGGATCCCAGCCCCAGCATTTT.

The DNA of the CDR3 is TGTGCCAGCAGCTTACTTAGTGGACAACCCCCCTACGAGCAGTACTTC. Translating gives CASSLLSGQPPYEQYF. The chain is built from TRBV5-5 and TRBJ2-7, with a tentative D call TRBD1 (5 bases). The CDR3 extends over 16 amino acids. With 2 bases removed from V and 2 bases from J, the gap between germline ends came to 17 bases. The germline V gene has CDR1 SGHKS and CDR2 YYEKEE (reference sequence).

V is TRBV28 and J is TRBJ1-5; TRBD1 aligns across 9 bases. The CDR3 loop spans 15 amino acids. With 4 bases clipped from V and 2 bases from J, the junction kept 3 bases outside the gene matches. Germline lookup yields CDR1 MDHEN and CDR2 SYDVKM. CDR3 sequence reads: CASSSGTGRNQPQHF. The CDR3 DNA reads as TGTGCCAGCAGTTCCGGGACAGGGCGCAATCAGCCCCAGCATTTT.

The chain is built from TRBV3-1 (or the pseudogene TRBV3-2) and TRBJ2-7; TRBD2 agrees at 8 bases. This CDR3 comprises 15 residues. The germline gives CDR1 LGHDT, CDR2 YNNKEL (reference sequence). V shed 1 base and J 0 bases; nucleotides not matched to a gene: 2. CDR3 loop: CASSQVAGISYEQYF. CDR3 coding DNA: TGTGCCAGCAGCCAAGTAGCGGGAATCTCCTACGAGCAGTACTTC.